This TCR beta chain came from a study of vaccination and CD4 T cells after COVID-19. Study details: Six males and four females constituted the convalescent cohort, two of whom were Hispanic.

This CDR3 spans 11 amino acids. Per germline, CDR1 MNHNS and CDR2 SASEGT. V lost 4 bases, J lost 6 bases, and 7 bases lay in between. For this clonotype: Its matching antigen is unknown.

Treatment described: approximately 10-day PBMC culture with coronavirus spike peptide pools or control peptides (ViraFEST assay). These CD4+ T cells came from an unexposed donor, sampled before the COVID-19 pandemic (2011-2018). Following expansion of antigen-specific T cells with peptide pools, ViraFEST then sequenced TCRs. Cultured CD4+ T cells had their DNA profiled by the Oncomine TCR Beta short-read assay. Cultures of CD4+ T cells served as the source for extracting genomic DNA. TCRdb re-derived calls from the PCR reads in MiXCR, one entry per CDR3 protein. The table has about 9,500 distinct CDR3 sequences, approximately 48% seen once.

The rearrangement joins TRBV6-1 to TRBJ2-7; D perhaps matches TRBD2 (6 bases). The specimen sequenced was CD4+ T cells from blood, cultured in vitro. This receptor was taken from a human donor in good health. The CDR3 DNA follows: TGTGCCAGCAGTGTCGGGAGCGAGCAGTACTTC. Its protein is CASSVGSEQYF.